Following are 30 T cell receptor beta chains from one sample sequenced in a study of early T cells in non-severe SARS-CoV-2 infection. From the 5' RACE reads, TCRdb called clonotypes with MiXCR, one entry per CDR3 protein. The sample records around 30,000 distinct CDR3 sequences, approximately 6% being singletons. The sample comprised whole blood. The source of these receptors is an adult who was a healthcare worker with PCR-confirmed SARS-CoV-2 infection or an uninfected control (not recorded which).

This clonotype was counted ten times or more. The chain carries TRBV28 and TRBJ2-7; maybe TRBD2 (5 bases). V was trimmed by 2 bases and J by 8 bases, leaving 7 bases between them. The CDR3 has 11 residues. CDR1 and CDR2 (germline): MDHEN, SYDVKM. The CDR3 protein is CASSLGEQQYF. The DNA of the CDR3 is TGTGCCAGCAGTTTAGGGGAGCAGCAGTACTTC.

The chain combines TRBV28 with TRBJ2-1; D may be TRBD1 (5 bases). The CDR3 length is 17 residues. From germline, CDR1 is MDHEN and CDR2 SYDVKM. Trimming pared 5 bases from V and 2 bases from J, leaving 19 bases between. The CDR3 DNA reads as TGTGCCAGCAGTACGAACAGGCTCGAAAGAACCTACAATGAGCAGTTCTTC. Translated: CASSTNRLERTYNEQFF.

CDR3 in amino acids: CASSLWTAEDEQFF. In DNA form, the CDR3 reads TGTGCCAGCAGCTTATGGACAGCTGAGGATGAGCAGTTCTTC. J is TRBJ2-1 and V is TRBV7-9; maybe TRBD1 (6 bases). Germline V gene lookup returns CDR1 SEHNR and CDR2 FQNEAQ (reference sequence). The CDR3 sequence is 14 residues long. Trimming left V 2 bases short and J 8 bases short, with 13 bases between.

This clonotype was seen many times. The chain employs TRBV2 and TRBJ2-2; D gene ambiguous. Between the trimmed V and J ends, which lost 0 bases and 7 bases, there was a span of 6 bases. Germline V gives CDR1 SNHLY, CDR2 FYNNEI. The CDR3 contains 13 residues. CDR3 bases: TGTGCCAGCAGTGAAGCGCGAGGCGGGGAGCTGTTTTTT. Amino acid sequence: CASSEARGGELFF.

In its sample, this clonotype was seen many times. CDR3 coding DNA: TGTGCCAGCAGCTTGGCCAAGGGACTAGCGAGTGAGCAGTTCTTC. Translation gives CASSLAKGLASEQFF. The chain has TRBV5-4 and TRBJ2-1; the match to TRBD2 covers 10 bases. J gave up 9 bases and V 0 bases, and 6 bases lay outside the gene matches. This CDR3 has 15 residues. Looked up from germline, CDR1 is SGHNT and CDR2 is YYREEE (reference sequence).

This clonotype showed up many times. The V gene is TRBV5-1, the J gene TRBJ2-7; TRBD1 aligns across 7 bases. There are 15 residues in the CDR3. J lost 4 bases, V lost 3 bases, and 10 bases had no gene match. The germline V gene encodes CDR1 SGHRS and CDR2 YFSETQ. The CDR3 loop reads CASSSGRTGGYEQYF. The CDR3 coding sequence is TGCGCCAGCAGCTCCGGCAGGACAGGCGGTTACGAGCAGTACTTC.

V and J are TRBV11-2 and TRBJ2-1, with D perhaps matching TRBD2 (5 bases). The CDR3 runs to 15 residues. Deletions cut 5 bases from V and 4 bases from J, with 15 bases between. Germline lookup yields CDR1 SGHAT and CDR2 FQNNGV. The CDR3 protein is CASSDLAVLYNEQFF. The CDR3 DNA reads TGTGCCAGCAGCGATCTAGCCGTATTGTACAATGAGCAGTTCTTC.

This sequence joins TRBV18 and TRBJ2-3; 9 bases are a match to TRBD1. The CDR3 is 14 residues long. CDR1 is KGHSH and CDR2 is LQKENI in the germline V gene. The V segment lost 4 bases and the J segment 4 bases; nucleotides outside the gene matches: 3. The CDR3, as DNA: TGTGCCAGCTCACAAACAGGGGGCCCAGATACGCAGTATTTT. Translating it yields CASSQTGGPDTQYF.

This clonotype was counted a few times. J is TRBJ2-1 and V is TRBV12-3 or TRBV12-4, with D uncertain. The CDR3 has 14 residues. V lost 6 bases and J lost 1, with 10 bases in between. CDR3 region: CASSQGGSYNEQFF. The CDR3 bases are TGTGCCAGCAGCCAAGGTGGATCCTACAATGAGCAGTTCTTC.

This clonotype was recorded at least ten times. The J gene is TRBJ2-1, the V gene TRBV27; D call uncertain. The CDR3 extends over 14 amino acids. Germline V lookup: CDR1 MNHEY, CDR2 SMNVEV (reference sequence). The V gene lost 3 bases and the J gene lost 5 bases, with 11 bases spanning the gap. The chain's CDR3 is CASSFVGPNNEQFF. Written as DNA, the CDR3 is TGTGCCAGCAGTTTTGTGGGCCCGAACAATGAGCAGTTCTTC.

This clonotype was seen more than once but under ten times. V gene TRBV7-9 combines with J gene TRBJ2-5; TRBD2 is a possible D gene (6 bases). Between the trimmed V and J ends, which lost 10 bases and 0 bases, there was a span of 15 bases. Germline V CDR1 and CDR2: SEHNR, FQNEAQ (reference sequence). This CDR3 spans 14 amino acids. For the CDR3, the DNA is TGTGCCAACCGGGACTTATTAGACCAAGAGACCCAGTACTTC. It encodes CANRDLLDQETQYF.

This clonotype was seen more than once but under ten times. The J gene is TRBJ2-7, the V gene TRBV3-1; 8 bases line up with TRBD2. The CDR3 length is 16 residues. V shed 1 base, J shed 4 bases, and the junction held 9 bases outside the gene matches. Germline V gene data show CDR1 as LGHDT and CDR2 as YNNKEL (reference sequence). Written as DNA, the CDR3 is TGTGCCAGCAGCCAAGGGGGAGCGGGAGTGCCGTACGAGCAGTACTTC. Protein product: CASSQGGAGVPYEQYF.

This clonotype was seen repeatedly, ten times or more. The V call is TRBV5-1, the J call TRBJ2-1, with D perhaps given as TRBD1 or TRBD2 (6 bases each). The CDR3 is 15 amino acids. Trimming cost V 0 bases and J 6 bases, with 13 bases left between them. Germline V gene sequence: CDR1 SGHRS, CDR2 YFSETQ. The CDR3 bases are TGCGCCAGCAGCTTGGCGGCTGGGGGGCCCAATGAGCAGTTCTTC. Translating it yields CASSLAAGGPNEQFF.

This clonotype was seen ten or more times. This chain links TRBV28 with TRBJ2-3; 11 nucleotides align to TRBD2. The ends lost 8 bases at V and 1 base at J; junction bases unmatched: 2. Germline assignment: CDR1 MDHEN and CDR2 SYDVKM. CDR3 length: 14 amino acids. The CDR3 here is CASLAGGGTDTQYF. CDR3 bases: TGTGCCAGCCTAGCGGGAGGAGGCACAGATACGCAGTATTTT.

The V and J genes are TRBV27 and TRBJ2-6, with D possibly being TRBD1 (5 bases). The CDR3 length is 16 residues. The germline V gene encodes CDR1 MNHEY and CDR2 SMNVEV (reference sequence). The germline V and J ends were trimmed by 6 bases and 4 bases, with 16 bases remaining between them. The CDR3 is CASRLDGAYGANVLTF. CDR3 coding DNA: TGTGCCAGCAGACTTGATGGGGCGTACGGGGCCAACGTCCTGACTTTC.

The chain is built from TRBV28 and TRBJ2-1; D is perhaps TRBD1 (5 bases). Germline V lookup: CDR1 MDHEN, CDR2 SYDVKM. The CDR3 totals 17 residues. V gave up 6 bases and J gave up 0 bases, with 18 bases separating them. Written as DNA, the CDR3 is TGTGCCAGCAGGCGGCAGGGCGTTCGGAGCTCCTACAATGAGCAGTTCTTC. Amino acids: CASRRQGVRSSYNEQFF.

This clonotype was detected ten times or more. The chain joins TRBV12-2 to TRBJ2-3; the table's TRBD2 call for D was not verified on the DNA. TRBV12-2 is reported as a pseudogene. The CDR3 is 16 residues long. The CDR3 DNA follows: TGTGCAAGTCGCTTAGTAAGCGGGAGCCGCACAGATACGCAGTATTTT. The encoded protein is CASRLVSGSRTDTQYF.

This clonotype was counted between two and nine times. The chain recombines TRBV10-2 with TRBJ2-1; 7 nucleotides line up with TRBD2. V shed 11 bases and J 3 bases; nucleotides not matched to a gene: 16. This CDR3 region has 16 residues. In germline, CDR1 is WSHSY, CDR2 SAAADI. This CDR3 is CACGVGRGIYYNEQFF. CDR3 DNA sequence: TGCGCCTGCGGGGTTGGGCGGGGGATTTACTACAATGAGCAGTTCTTC.

This clonotype has just a few counts. The J gene is TRBJ1-5, the V gene TRBV6-6, with 8 bases that match TRBD1. CDR1 MNHNY and CDR2 SVGAGI come from the germline V gene (reference sequence). V lost 5 bases to trimming and J lost 6 bases; unmatched junction nucleotides: 9. This CDR3 is 15 amino acids long. The chain's CDR3 is CASSRPTGDGQPQHF. The DNA of the CDR3 is TGTGCCAGCAGTCGACCGACAGGGGATGGTCAGCCCCAGCATTTT.

The rearrangement joins TRBV5-8 to TRBJ2-3, with D perhaps TRBD2 (5 bases). Germline V gives CDR1 SGHTS, CDR2 YDEGEE. This CDR3 has 16 amino acids. Trimming cost V 1 base and J 2 bases, with 14 bases left between them. The CDR3 coding sequence is TGTGCCAGCAGCTTGACCCCCTCGGGGTACACAGATACGCAGTATTTT. Amino acid sequence: CASSLTPSGYTDTQYF.

This clonotype occurred many times. The chain has TRBV18 and TRBJ1-1, with TRBD1 as a possible D gene (5 bases). V lost 3 bases and J lost 1, with 6 bases in between. CDR1 and CDR2 (germline): KGHSH, LQKENI. This CDR3 is 13 amino acids long. CDR3 nucleotide sequence: TGTGCCAGCTCACCTGGACAGAACACTGAAGCTTTCTTT. Translation: CASSPGQNTEAFF.

This CDR3 reads CASSTRLGGTGELFF. CDR3 coding DNA: TGTGCCAGCAGTACCCGACTAGGTGGAACCGGGGAGCTGTTTTTT. This chain links TRBV12-3 or TRBV12-4 with TRBJ2-2, with a weak D call TRBD2 (6 bases). The ends were cut back, 5 bases at V and 5 bases at J, with 15 bases in the middle. CDR3 length: 15 residues.

In its sample, this clonotype was seen many times. V usage is TRBV4-2 and J usage is TRBJ2-5; D possibly uses TRBD1 or TRBD2 (5 bases each). The CDR3 spans 14 residues. V was trimmed by 1 base and J by 4 bases, leaving 10 bases between them. The germline CDR1 and CDR2 sequences are LGHNA and YNFKEQ. CDR3 in amino acids: CASSQGARGETQYF. The CDR3 DNA follows: TGTGCCAGCAGCCAAGGAGCGAGGGGAGAGACCCAGTACTTC.

This clonotype was counted a few times. V is TRBV20-1 and J is TRBJ2-7; 10 nucleotides match TRBD2. V lost 2 bases and J lost 4; bases outside the gene matches: 5. The CDR3 loop spans 14 amino acids. Germline-derived CDR1 and CDR2 are DFQATT and SNEGSKA (reference sequence). This CDR3 is CSARKTLAGYEQYF. CDR3 coding DNA: TGCAGTGCTAGAAAAACACTAGCGGGGTACGAGCAGTACTTC.

Many counts were recorded for this clonotype. V usage is TRBV3-1 and J usage is TRBJ2-7; no definite D call. The CDR3 length is 11 residues. V was trimmed by 5 bases and J by 1 base, leaving 3 bases between them. The germline V gene has CDR1 LGHDT and CDR2 YNNKEL (reference sequence). The CDR3 sequence: CASSSSYEQYF. CDR3 nucleotide sequence: TGTGCCAGCAGCTCATCCTACGAGCAGTACTTC.

The chain is built from TRBV7-8 and TRBJ2-3; TRBD2 might be the D (6 bases). The CDR3 totals 15 residues. Per the germline V gene, CDR1 is SGHVS and CDR2 is FQNEAQ. Trimming stripped 5 bases from V and 1 base from J, with 13 bases between. CDR3 nucleotide sequence: TGTGCCAGCAGCGCCACGGAGGGTCGCACAGATACGCAGTATTTT. It translates to CASSATEGRTDTQYF.

This clonotype was seen at least ten times. The chain couples TRBV5-1 to TRBJ2-1, with a possible D match to TRBD2 (6 bases). The CDR3 has 16 residues. Trimming removed 1 base from V and 5 bases from J, with 16 bases in between. Germline V gene data show CDR1 as SGHRS and CDR2 as YFSETQ. The CDR3 coding sequence is TGCGCCAGCAGCTTGTTGGGCGGGGATGTCCACAATGAGCAGTTCTTC. Amino acid sequence: CASSLLGGDVHNEQFF.

The chain has TRBV6-1 and TRBJ2-5, with D unresolved. The germline CDR1 and CDR2 sequences are MNHNS and SASEGT. This CDR3 is 11 amino acids long. V lost 6 bases, J lost 0 bases, and 2 bases lay in between. Here the CDR3 reads CASRDQETQYF. The DNA of the CDR3 is TGTGCCAGCAGGGACCAAGAGACCCAGTACTTC.

In its sample, this clonotype was seen many times. The chain carries TRBV28 and TRBJ2-1; TRBD2 matches 13 bases. Per the germline V gene, CDR1 is MDHEN and CDR2 is SYDVKM. This CDR3 spans 15 amino acids. With V trimmed by 4 bases and J by 7 bases, 4 bases remained unmatched. Here the CDR3 reads CASSSGTSGVNEQFF. The CDR3 DNA follows: TGTGCCAGCAGTTCCGGGACTAGCGGGGTGAATGAGCAGTTCTTC.

At least ten counts were recorded for this clonotype. The CDR3 DNA reads TGTGCCAGCAGTGACTGGGGTCCTGAGCTGTTTTTT. This sequence encodes CASSDWGPELFF. The chain combines TRBV2 with TRBJ2-2; D gene unclear. This CDR3 is built from 12 residues. Germline-derived CDR1 and CDR2 are SNHLY and FYNNEI. Between the trimmed V and J ends, which lost 3 bases and 11 bases, there was a span of 10 bases.